This T cell receptor (beta chain) was recovered during a study of T cell responses to AZD1222 COVID-19 vaccine. Study-level background: The analysis combined second doses at about 4 or about 12 weeks.

The method was immunoSEQ multiplex PCR; TCRdb's version includes in-frame clones alone and lacks a portion of them. The sample includes 120,000 to 150,000 clones, roughly 88% seen only once; the top ten take 2% to 2.5%. Trimming removed 3 bases at V and 0 bases at J, with 11 bases between. CDR1 is SGHDN and CDR2 is FVKESK in the germline V gene. The CDR3 length is 15 residues. The source is an adult in good health. This rearrangement joins TRBV14 to TRBJ2-5; D gene ambiguous. Sequenced here: peripheral blood, sampled on day 0 of AZD1222 vaccination. The CDR3 DNA sequence: TGTGCCAGCAGCCACAGGTCTTCCCACCAAGAGACCCAGTACTTC. Translated, it gives CASSHRSSHQETQYF.